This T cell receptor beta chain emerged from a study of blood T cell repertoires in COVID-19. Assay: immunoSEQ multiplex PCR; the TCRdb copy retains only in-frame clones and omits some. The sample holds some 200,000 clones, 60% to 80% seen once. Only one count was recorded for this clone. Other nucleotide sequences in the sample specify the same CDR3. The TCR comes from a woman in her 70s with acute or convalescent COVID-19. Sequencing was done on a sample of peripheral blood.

CDR3 protein: CASSLGDRDNSPLHF. The DNA of the CDR3 is TGTGCCAGCAGCTTGGGGGACAGAGATAATTCACCCCTCCACTTT. The chain links TRBV5-6 to TRBJ1-6; the match to TRBD1 covers 7 bases. CDR3 size: 15 residues. Losses at the gene ends were 0 bases for V and 5 bases for J; bases not matched to a gene: 2. Germline loops: CDR1 SGHDT, CDR2 YYEEEE.